This T cell receptor beta chain was retrieved from a study of OX40 agonist ivuxolimab in advanced cancers. Study overall: Patients in the trial were receiving intravenous ivuxolimab every 2 weeks, at doses of 0.01 to 10 mg/kg.

For this clone: The antigen remains undetermined.

The protocol was immunoSEQ multiplex PCR, while the TCRdb copy is restricted to in-frame clones and leaves out a portion. The table shows 85,000 to 100,000 clones, with roughly 85% occurring only once. Regarding the study as a whole: The antigens recognized by the expanded peripheral T cells, that is their antigen specificity, were not determined. With doses of 0.1 to 3.0 mg/kg, CD4+ and CD8+ blood T cells had undergone clonal expansion by week 6. On average, CD8+ T cells showed a greater number of expanded clones than CD4+.

The CDR3 contains 16 residues. Germline V gene data show CDR1 as LNHNV and CDR2 as YYDKDF (reference sequence). V was clipped by 0 bases and J by 9 bases, with 18 bases between them. Sequences were derived from CD4+ or CD8+ T cells sorted from blood, sampled in a trial of the OX40 agonist ivuxolimab. This chain links TRBV15 with TRBJ2-1, with a weak D call TRBD1 (6 bases). The sequence was obtained from an adult with an advanced solid tumor such as melanoma, head and neck, liver or kidney cancer. CDR3 sequence: CATSRDRVRGGGEQFF. The CDR3 nucleotides are TGTGCCACCAGCAGAGATAGGGTCAGGGGCGGCGGTGAGCAGTTCTTC.